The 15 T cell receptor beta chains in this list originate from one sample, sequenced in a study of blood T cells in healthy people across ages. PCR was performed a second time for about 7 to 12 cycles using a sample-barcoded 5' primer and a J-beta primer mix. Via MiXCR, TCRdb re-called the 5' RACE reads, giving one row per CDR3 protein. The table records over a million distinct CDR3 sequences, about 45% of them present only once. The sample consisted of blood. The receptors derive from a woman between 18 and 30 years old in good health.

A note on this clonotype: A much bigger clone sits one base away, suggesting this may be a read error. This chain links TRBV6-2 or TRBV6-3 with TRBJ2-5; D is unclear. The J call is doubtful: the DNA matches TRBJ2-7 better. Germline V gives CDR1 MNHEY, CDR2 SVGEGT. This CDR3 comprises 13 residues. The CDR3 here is CASSDDGNYEQYF. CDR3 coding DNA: TGTGCCAGCAGCGACGACGGAAACTACGAGCAGTACTTC.

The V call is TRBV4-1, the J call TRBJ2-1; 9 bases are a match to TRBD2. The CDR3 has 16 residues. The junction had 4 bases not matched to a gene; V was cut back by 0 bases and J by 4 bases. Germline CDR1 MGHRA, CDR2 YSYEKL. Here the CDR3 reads CASSQERLAGYNEQFF. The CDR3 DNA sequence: TGCGCCAGCAGCCAAGAAAGGCTAGCGGGGTACAATGAGCAGTTCTTC.

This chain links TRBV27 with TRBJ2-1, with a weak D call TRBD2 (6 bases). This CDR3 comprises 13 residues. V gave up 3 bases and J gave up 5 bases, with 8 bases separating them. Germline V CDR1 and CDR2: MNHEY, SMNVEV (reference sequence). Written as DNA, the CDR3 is TGTGCCAGCAGTTTTGGGACTGACAATGAGCAGTTCTTC. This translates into CASSFGTDNEQFF.

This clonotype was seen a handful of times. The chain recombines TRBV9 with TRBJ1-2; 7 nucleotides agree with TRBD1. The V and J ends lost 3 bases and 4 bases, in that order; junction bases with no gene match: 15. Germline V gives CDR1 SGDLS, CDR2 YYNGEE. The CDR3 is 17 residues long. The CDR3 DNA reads TGTGCCAGCAGCGGAAGACTCGACAGGGATGGTGGCTATGGCTACACCTTC. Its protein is CASSGRLDRDGGYGYTF.

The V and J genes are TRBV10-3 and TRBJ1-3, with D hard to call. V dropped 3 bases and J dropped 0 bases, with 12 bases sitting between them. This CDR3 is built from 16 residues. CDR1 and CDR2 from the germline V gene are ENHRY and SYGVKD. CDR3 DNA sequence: TGTGCCATCAGTGAACCACTGCTCCCCTCTGGAAACACCATATATTTT. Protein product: CAISEPLLPSGNTIYF.

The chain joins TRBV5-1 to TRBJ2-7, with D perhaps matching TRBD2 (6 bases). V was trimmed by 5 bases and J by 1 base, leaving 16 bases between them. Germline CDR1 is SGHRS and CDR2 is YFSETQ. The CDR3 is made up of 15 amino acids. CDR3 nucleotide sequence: TGCGCCAGCAGACTCTTCCTCGGGGGATCCTACGAGCAGTACTTC. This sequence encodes CASRLFLGGSYEQYF.

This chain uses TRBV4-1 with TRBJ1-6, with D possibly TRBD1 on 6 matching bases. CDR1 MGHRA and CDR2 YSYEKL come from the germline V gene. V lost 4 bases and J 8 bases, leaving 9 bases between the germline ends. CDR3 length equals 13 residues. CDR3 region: CASSRDTDSPLHF. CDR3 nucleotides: TGCGCCAGCAGCCGGGACACTGATTCACCCCTCCACTTT.

CDR3 bases: TGCAGTGCTAGACCATTTAGGGCGGGAGGGCATACAACGCAGTATTTT. It encodes CSARPFRAGGHTTQYF. The V gene is TRBV20-1, the J gene TRBJ2-3; 9 bases are shared with TRBD2. From germline, CDR1 is DFQATT and CDR2 SNEGSKA (reference sequence). The J segment lost 9 bases and the V segment lost 2 bases, leaving 15 bases of the junction unmatched. There are 16 residues in the CDR3.

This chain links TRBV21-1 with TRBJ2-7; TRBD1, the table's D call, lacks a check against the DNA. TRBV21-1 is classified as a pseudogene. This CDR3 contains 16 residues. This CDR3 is CASSRRGHLTYNEQYF. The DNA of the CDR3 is TGTGCCAGCAGCCGTAGGGGACACTTGACTTACAATGAGCAGTACTTC.

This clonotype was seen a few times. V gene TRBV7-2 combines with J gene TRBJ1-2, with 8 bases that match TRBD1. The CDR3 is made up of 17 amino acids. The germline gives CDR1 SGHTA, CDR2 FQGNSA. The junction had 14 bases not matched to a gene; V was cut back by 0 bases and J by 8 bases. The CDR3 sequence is CASSLAISRRTGKGYTF. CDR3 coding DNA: TGTGCCAGCAGCTTAGCGATCAGTAGAAGGACAGGGAAAGGCTACACCTTC.

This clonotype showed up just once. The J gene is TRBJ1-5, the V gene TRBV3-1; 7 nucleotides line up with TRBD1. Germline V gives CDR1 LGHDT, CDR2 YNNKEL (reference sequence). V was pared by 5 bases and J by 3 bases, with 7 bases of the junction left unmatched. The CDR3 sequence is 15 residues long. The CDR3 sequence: CASSNGQALNQPQHF. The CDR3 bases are TGTGCCAGCAGCAACGGACAGGCGCTCAATCAGCCCCAGCATTTT.

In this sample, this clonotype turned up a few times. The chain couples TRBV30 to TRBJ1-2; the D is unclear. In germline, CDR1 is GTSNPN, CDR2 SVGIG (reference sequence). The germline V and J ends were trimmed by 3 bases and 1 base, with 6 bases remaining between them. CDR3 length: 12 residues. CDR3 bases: TGTGCCTGGAGCGGAAATAACTATGGCTACACCTTC. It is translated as CAWSGNNYGYTF.

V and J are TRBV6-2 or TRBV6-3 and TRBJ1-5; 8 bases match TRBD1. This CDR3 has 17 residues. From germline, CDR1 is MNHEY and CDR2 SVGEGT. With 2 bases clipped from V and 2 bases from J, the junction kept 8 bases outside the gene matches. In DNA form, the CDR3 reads TGTGCCAGCAGTTACACCCTCAGGGGGCGTCGCAATCAGCCCCAGCATTTT. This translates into CASSYTLRGRRNQPQHF.

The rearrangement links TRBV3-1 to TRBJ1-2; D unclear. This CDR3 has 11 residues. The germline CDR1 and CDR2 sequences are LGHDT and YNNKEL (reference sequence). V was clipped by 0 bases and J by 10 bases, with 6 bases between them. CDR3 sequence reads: CASSQEWAYTF. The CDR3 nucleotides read TGTGCCAGCAGCCAAGAGTGGGCCTACACCTTC.

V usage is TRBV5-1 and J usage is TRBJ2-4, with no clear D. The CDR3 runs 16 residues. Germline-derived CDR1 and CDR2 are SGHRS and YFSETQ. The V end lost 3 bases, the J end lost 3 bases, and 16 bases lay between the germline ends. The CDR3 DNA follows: TGCGCCAGCAGCTCCGACTCCCGGTTGGGCAAAAACATTCAGTACTTC. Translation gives CASSSDSRLGKNIQYF.